This record concerns one T cell receptor beta chain sequence. Its antigen is unknown. No quality values exist for individual bases; no much larger clone is one base distant. The data were taken from a study of blood T cell repertoires in COVID-19 (TCRdb year 2020). With regard to the full study: The collaborator samples originated in the United States, Italy and Spain and spanned the acute and convalescent phases of COVID-19. The prospective study material was composed of cDNA or gDNA derived from T cells, B-cell-depleted T cells, or PBMCs. Deeply sampled blood TCRbeta repertoires from subjects exposed to, actively infected with, or recovered from COVID-19 were included in the dataset. The repertoires were released in a freely available public database intended as a resource for research on the immune response to SARS-CoV-2. Samples came from the ongoing ImmuneRACE study (first 160 participants) plus 1,254 subjects from 6 global collaborators. Sample metadata almost always included a de-identified subject ID, COVID-19 status, age in years and sex. Where available, HLA class I and class II types were obtained from metadata supplied by the sample provider rather than from assay-based typing.

TCRbeta CDR3 regions were amplified from genomic DNA using the immunoSEQ Assay, a bias-controlled multiplex PCR. On the study's bioinformatics: Nucleated cell counts per sample were estimated from amplification of reference gene primers within the assay. Sequence reads were collapsed and filtered to measure the absolute abundance of every unique TCRbeta CDR3 rearrangement. Productive Simpson clonality was computed per sample as the square root of Simpson's diversity index over productive rearrangements. TCRdb stores this immuneACCESS table with in-frame sequences only. Part of the clones is absent; in the studies checked, under half of the shortfall reflects unresolved V genes, and no reason is known for the rest. The V and J calls and clone size come from that table; D and trimming were worked out from the DNA. This sample holds around 210,000 clones; more than 65% were observed only once. Of the sample, under 15% falls within the top ten clones.

Findings and caveats that apply to the study as a whole: Clinical and demographic metadata were provided uncurated, with the amount varying by source and participant.

The CDR3 spans 18 residues, from the cysteine through the phenylalanine. CDR3 DNA is the only sequence kept; it has 54 bases, read in frame from the first base. After removal of 0 bases from V and 5 bases from J, the junction retains 10 bases not matched to a gene. Looking up the germline V gene yields CDR1 MGHRA and CDR2 YSYEKL. Each collaborating institution followed its own protocols to collect whole blood in K2EDTA tubes. For TCRbeta analysis, collaborators shipped samples as frozen whole blood, isolated PBMCs, or DNA extracted from either of those sample types. The TCR comes from a human donor in a cohort sampled during active COVID-19. The chain links TRBV4-1 with TRBJ2-7; 13 nucleotides in the junction match TRBD2. The specimen sequenced was peripheral blood. The nucleotide sequence reads as follows: TGCGCCAGCAGCCAAGAGATCGGACTAGCGGGAGAGGGTGACGAGCAGTACTTC. This sequence encodes CASSQEIGLAGEGDEQYF.